Listed here are 2 T cell receptor beta chains from one sample, sequenced in a study of tumor-infiltrating lymphocytes in primary liver carcinoma. The blood RNA (from unsorted whole blood) was obtained, and germline DNA was also extracted. TCR beta cDNA was made from 500 ng total RNA with a constant-region primer. Investigators got TCR beta libraries out of three nested multiplex PCR rounds, done with slightly modified ARM-PCR. The study ran its first two PCR rounds for approximately 10 cycles each, using TRBV1-TRBV30 forward primers and a C-beta reverse primer. A single record per CDR3 protein comes from TCRdb applying MiXCR to the multiplex PCR reads. This sample has around 330,000 distinct CDR3 sequences, with 65% found just once. The sequenced sample consisted of peripheral blood. The receptors were sampled from a man aged 40-50 years with primary liver carcinoma and hepatitis B virus infection.

With regard to this clonotype: This CDR3 is missing its conserved last phenylalanine or tryptophan, likely due to a read error. This chain connects TRBV6-8 to TRBJ2-3; D gene unclear. V dropped 11 bases and J dropped 10 bases, with 13 bases sitting between them. This CDR3 region has 10 residues. Germline V gene data show CDR1 as MNHGY and CDR2 as SAAAGT. Written as DNA, the CDR3 is TGTGCCCGCTCCCGTGATGCGCAGTATCTT. Translated, it gives CARSRDAQYL.

CDR3 in DNA: TGCGCCAGCAGCCAAGGCCGGTCGCTAGCGGGAGGTGGGGAGCAGTACTTC. Translating it yields CASSQGRSLAGGGEQYF. The V gene is TRBV4-3, the J gene TRBJ2-7; 11 bases align to TRBD2. With 1 base clipped from V and 7 bases from J, the junction kept 12 bases outside the gene matches. Germline V lookup: CDR1 LGHNA, CDR2 YSLEER. CDR3 length: 17 residues.